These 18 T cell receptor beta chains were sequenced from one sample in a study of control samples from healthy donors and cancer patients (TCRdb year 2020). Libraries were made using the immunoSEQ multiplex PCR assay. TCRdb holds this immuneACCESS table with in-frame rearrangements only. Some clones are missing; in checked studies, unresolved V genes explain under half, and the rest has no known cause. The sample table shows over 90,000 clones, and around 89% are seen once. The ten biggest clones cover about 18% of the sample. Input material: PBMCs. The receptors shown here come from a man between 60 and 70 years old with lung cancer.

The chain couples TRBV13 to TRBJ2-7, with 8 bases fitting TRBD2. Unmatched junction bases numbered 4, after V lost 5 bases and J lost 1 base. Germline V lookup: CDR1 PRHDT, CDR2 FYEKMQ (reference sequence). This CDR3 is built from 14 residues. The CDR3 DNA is TGTGCCAGCAGCCGACGGGGGGGATCCTACGAGCAGTACTTC. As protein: CASSRRGGSYEQYF.

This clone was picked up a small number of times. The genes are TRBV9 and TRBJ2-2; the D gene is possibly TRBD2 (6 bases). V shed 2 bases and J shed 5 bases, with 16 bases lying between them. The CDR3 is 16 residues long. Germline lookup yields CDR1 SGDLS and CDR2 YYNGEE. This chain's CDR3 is CASSVGGWRETGELFF. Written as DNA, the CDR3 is TGTGCCAGCAGCGTGGGCGGGTGGAGGGAAACCGGGGAGCTGTTTTTT.

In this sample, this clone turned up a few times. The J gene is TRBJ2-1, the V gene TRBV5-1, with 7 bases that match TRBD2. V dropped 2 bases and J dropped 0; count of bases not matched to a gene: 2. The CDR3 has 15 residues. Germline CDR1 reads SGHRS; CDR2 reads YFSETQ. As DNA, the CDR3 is TGCGCCAGCAGCTTCGCGGGGGACTCCTACAATGAGCAGTTCTTC. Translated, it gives CASSFAGDSYNEQFF.

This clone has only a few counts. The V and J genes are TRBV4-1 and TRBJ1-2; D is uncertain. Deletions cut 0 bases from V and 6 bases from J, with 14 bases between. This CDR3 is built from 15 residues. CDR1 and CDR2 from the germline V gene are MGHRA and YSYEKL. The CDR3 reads CASSQDGTEWNGYTF. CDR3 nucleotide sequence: TGCGCCAGCAGCCAAGATGGCACAGAGTGGAATGGCTACACCTTC.

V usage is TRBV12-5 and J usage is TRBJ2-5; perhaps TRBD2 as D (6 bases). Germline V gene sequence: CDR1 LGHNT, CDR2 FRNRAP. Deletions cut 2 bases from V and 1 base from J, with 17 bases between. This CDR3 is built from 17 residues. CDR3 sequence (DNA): TGTGCTAGTGGTTTGAGCACGGGAGACCATTTCCAAGAGACCCAGTACTTC. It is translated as CASGLSTGDHFQETQYF.

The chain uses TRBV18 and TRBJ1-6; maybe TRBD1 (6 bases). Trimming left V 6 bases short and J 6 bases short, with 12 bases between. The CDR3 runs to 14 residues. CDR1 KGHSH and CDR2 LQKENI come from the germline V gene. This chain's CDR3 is CASSRDTLNSPLHF. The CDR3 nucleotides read TGTGCCAGCTCTCGGGACACCCTTAATTCACCCCTCCACTTT.

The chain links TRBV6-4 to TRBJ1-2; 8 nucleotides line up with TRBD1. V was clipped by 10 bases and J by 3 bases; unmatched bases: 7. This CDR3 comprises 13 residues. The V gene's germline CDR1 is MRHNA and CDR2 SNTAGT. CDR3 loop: CATFTDRDYGYTF. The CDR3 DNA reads TGTGCCACCTTTACGGACAGGGACTATGGCTACACCTTC.

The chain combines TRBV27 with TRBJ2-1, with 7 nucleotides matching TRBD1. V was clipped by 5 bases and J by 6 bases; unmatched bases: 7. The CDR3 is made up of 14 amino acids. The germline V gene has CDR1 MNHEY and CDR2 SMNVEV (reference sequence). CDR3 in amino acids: CASSTRQGSNEQFF. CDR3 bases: TGTGCCAGCAGTACAAGACAGGGATCCAATGAGCAGTTCTTC.

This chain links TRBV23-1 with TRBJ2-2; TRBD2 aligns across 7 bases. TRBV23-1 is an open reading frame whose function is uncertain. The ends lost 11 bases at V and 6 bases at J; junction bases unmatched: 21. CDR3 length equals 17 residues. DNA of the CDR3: TGCGCCGCGAGGATCTGGGGGGGGATGAGGGACGCCGGGGAGCTGTTTTTT. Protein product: CAARIWGGMRDAGELFF.

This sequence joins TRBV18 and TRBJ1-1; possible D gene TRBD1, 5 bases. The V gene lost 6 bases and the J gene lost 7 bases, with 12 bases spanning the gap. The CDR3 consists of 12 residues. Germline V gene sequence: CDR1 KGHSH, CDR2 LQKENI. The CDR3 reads CASSLGGNEAFF. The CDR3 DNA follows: TGTGCCAGCTCCCTCGGGGGGAATGAAGCTTTCTTT. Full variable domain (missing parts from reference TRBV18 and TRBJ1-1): NAGVMQNPRHLVRRRGQEARLRCSPMKGHSHVYWYRQLPEEGLKFMVYLQKENIIDESGMPKERFSAEFPKEGPSILRIQQVVRGDSAAYFCASSLGGNEAFFGQGTRLTVV.

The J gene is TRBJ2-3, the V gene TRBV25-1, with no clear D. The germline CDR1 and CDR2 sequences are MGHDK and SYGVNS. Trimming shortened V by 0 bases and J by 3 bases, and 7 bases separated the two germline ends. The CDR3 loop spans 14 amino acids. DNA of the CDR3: TGTGCCAGCAGTGAATATCGGCAGACAGATACGCAGTATTTT. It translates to CASSEYRQTDTQYF.

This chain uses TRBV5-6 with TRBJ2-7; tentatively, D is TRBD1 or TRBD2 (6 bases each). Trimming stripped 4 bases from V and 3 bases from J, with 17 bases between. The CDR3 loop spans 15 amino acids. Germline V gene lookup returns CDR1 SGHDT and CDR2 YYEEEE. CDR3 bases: TGTGCCAGCAGCCCATGGAGAGGGGGGTTCTACGAGCAGTACGTC. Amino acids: CASSPWRGGFYEQYV.

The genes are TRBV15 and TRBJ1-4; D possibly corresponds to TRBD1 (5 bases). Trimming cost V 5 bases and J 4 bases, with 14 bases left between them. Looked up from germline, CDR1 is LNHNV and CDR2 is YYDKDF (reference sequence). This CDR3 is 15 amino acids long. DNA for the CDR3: TGTGCCACCAGCGGGACCCCCTCTCTTAATGAAAAACTGTTTTTT. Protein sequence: CATSGTPSLNEKLFF. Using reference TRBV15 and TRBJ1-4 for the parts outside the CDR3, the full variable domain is DAMVIQNPRYQVTQFGKPVTLSCSQTLNHNVMYWYQQKSSQAPKLLFHYYDKDFNNEADTPDNFQSRRPNTSFCFLDIRSPGLGDTAMYLCATSGTPSLNEKLFFGSGTQLSVL.

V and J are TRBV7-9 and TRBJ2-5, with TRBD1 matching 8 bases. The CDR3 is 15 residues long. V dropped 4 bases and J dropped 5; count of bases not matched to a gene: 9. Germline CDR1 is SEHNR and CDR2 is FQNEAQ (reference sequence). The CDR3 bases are TGTGCCAGCAGCTCGTACAGGGGGGTAGGGGAGACCCAGTACTTC. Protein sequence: CASSSYRGVGETQYF. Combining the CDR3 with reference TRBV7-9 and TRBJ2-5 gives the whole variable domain DTGVSQNPRHKITKRGQNVTFRCDPISEHNRLYWYRQTLGQGPEFLTYFQNEAQLEKSRLLSDRFSAERPKGSFSTLEIQRTEQGDSAMYLCASSSYRGVGETQYFGPGTRLLVL.

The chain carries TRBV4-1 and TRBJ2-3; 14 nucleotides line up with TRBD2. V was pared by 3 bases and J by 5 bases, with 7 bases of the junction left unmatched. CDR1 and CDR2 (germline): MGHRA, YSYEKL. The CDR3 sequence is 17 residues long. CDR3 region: CASSQRLAGGPQDTQYF. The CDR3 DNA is TGCGCCAGCAGCCAGCGACTAGCGGGGGGGCCTCAAGATACGCAGTATTTT.

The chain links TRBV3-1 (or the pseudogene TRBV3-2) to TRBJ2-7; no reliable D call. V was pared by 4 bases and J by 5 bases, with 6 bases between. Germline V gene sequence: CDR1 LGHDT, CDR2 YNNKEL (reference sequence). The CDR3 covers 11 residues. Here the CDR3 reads CASSLAHEQYF. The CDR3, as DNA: TGTGCCAGCAGCCTCGCCCACGAGCAGTACTTC.

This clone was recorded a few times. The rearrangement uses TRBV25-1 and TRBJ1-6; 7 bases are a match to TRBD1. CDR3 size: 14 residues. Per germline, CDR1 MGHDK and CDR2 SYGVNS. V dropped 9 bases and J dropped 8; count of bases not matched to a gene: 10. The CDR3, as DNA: TGTGCCAGTAGTACAGGGGCCCCGGATTCACCCCTCCACTTT. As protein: CASSTGAPDSPLHF.

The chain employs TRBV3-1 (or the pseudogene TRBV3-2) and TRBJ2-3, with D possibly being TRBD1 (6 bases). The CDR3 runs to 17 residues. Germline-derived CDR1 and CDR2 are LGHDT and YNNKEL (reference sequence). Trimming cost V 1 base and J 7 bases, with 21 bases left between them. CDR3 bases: TGTGCCAGCAGCCAAGCTAGGGGGAGCTTAACCCGATATACGCAGTATTTT. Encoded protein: CASSQARGSLTRYTQYF.